Listed below are T cell receptor beta chains from one sample, sequenced in a study of T-cell memory formation after mild COVID-19. TCRdb ran MiXCR on the 5' RACE reads and lists one entry per CDR3 protein. Among 250,000 to 300,000 distinct CDR3 sequences listed, under 20% were seen once. The sample taken for sequencing was PBMCs or a T cell subset sorted from them (not recorded which). Every receptor here comes from a man aged 18 to 30 who had mild COVID-19 (a few samples of this study predate the infection). Cell type and time point are not known. CDR3s include the opening cysteine and the closing phenylalanine or tryptophan. The D gene is left open where the match is weak. A row's size may be missing; if present it is once, few, many or a size class.

d_call,v_call,j_call,clone_size,cdr3_aa,cdr3_nt
NA,TRBV12-3/TRBV12-4,TRBJ1-5,few,CASSLAVRVNQPQHF,TGTGCCAGCAGTTTAGCGGTCAGGGTGAATCAGCCCCAGCATTTT
TRBD2,TRBV10-2,TRBJ2-3,many,CASSSGADTQYF,TGCGCCAGCTCTAGCGGGGCAGATACGCAGTATTTT
TRBD1,TRBV2,TRBJ1-6,many,CASGDRGNSPLHF,TGTGCCAGTGGGGACAGGGGAAATTCACCCCTCCACTTT
NA,TRBV5-1,TRBJ1-5,NA,CASSLGADQPQHF,TGCGCCAGCAGCTTAGGGGCCGATCAGCCCCAGCATTTT
TRBD1,TRBV6-5,TRBJ2-5,few,CASSYGTGWTQYF,TGTGCCAGCAGTTACGGGACAGGTTGGACCCAGTACTTC
TRBD1,TRBV6-2/TRBV6-3,TRBJ1-6,NA,CASQPGQGTSPLHF,TGTGCCAGCCAGCCAGGACAGGGAACTTCACCCCTCCACTTT
NA,TRBV7-2,TRBJ2-6,few,CASRSGANVLTF,TGTGCCAGCAGGTCTGGGGCCAACGTCCTGACTTTC
TRBD1,TRBV24-1,TRBJ2-4,few,CATSASDRSDKNIQYF,TGTGCCACCAGTGCCTCGGACAGGTCAGACAAAAACATTCAGTACTTC
NA,TRBV7-2,TRBJ1-2,NA,CASSLAQGASGYTF,TGTGCCAGCAGCTTAGCGCAGGGAGCCTCTGGCTACACCTTC
NA,TRBV6-1,TRBJ1-1,NA,CASRMTAGTEAFF,TGTGCCAGCAGGATGACAGCCGGGACTGAAGCTTTCTTT
TRBD1,TRBV9,TRBJ2-5,few,CASSATGMETQYF,TGTGCCAGCAGCGCGACAGGGATGGAGACCCAGTACTTC
NA,TRBV16,TRBJ2-7,many,CASSSSQGSYEQYF,TGTGCCAGCAGCAGCTCTCAGGGCTCCTACGAGCAGTACTTC
NA,TRBV27,TRBJ1-1,NA,CASSPRTVGGNTEAFF,TGTGCCAGCAGTCCTCGGACAGTCGGTGGCAACACTGAAGCTTTCTTT
NA,TRBV5-1,TRBJ1-2,few,CASSSGLMSGGYTF,TGCGCCAGCAGCAGCGGACTAATGTCGGGAGGCTACACCTTC
TRBD2,TRBV7-6,TRBJ2-1,NA,CASSYAPWASGGGEQFF,TGTGCCAGCAGCTACGCCCCGTGGGCTAGCGGGGGGGGTGAGCAGTTCTTC
NA,TRBV10-3,TRBJ2-3,NA,CAISGPSADTQYF,TGTGCCATCAGTGGGCCGTCCGCAGATACGCAGTATTTT
NA,TRBV5-4,TRBJ1-1,NA,CASSLASGMNTEAFF,TGTGCCAGCAGCTTGGCCTCAGGGATGAACACTGAAGCTTTCTTT
TRBD2,TRBV5-1,TRBJ2-1,many,CASSRTSGVNNEQFF,TGCGCCAGCAGCCGGACTAGCGGGGTGAACAATGAGCAGTTCTTC
NA,TRBV7-2,TRBJ2-4,many,CASSLEGPAKNIQYF,TGTGCCAGCAGCTTGGAAGGTCCCGCCAAAAACATTCAGTACTTC
NA,TRBV12-3/TRBV12-4,TRBJ2-3,NA,CASSSFGRSTDTQYF,TGTGCCAGCAGTTCTTTCGGTAGAAGCACAGATACGCAGTATTTT
NA,TRBV6-5,TRBJ2-1,NA,CASSPFRRAEQFF,TGTGCCAGCAGTCCGTTTCGGCGGGCTGAGCAGTTCTTC
NA,TRBV12-5,TRBJ2-2,few,CASGLVTWTGELFF,TGTGCTAGTGGTTTGGTTACTTGGACCGGGGAGCTGTTTTTT
NA,TRBV29-1,TRBJ2-1,many,CSAGKGPGNEQFF,TGCAGCGCTGGGAAGGGGCCGGGGAATGAGCAGTTCTTC
NA,TRBV9,TRBJ2-3,NA,CASSVGPGVSTDTQYF,TGTGCCAGCAGCGTAGGTCCCGGTGTCAGCACAGATACGCAGTATTTT
NA,TRBV6-5,TRBJ2-3,few,CASSYTGTTDTQYF,TGTGCCAGCAGTTATACGGGGACCACAGATACGCAGTATTTT
NA,TRBV9,TRBJ1-3,NA,CASSPRGLSGNTIYF,TGTGCCAGCAGCCCCCGGGGCCTCTCTGGAAACACCATATATTTT
TRBD1,TRBV7-9,TRBJ1-2,few,CASSSGQDSTF,TGTGCCAGCAGCTCGGGACAGGATTCCACCTTC
TRBD2,TRBV11-2,TRBJ2-3,NA,CASSRTSATDTQYF,TGTGCCAGCAGCCGGACTAGCGCTACAGATACGCAGTATTTT
NA,TRBV20-1,TRBJ2-2,NA,CSARVRDKAGELFF,TGCAGTGCTAGAGTACGGGACAAGGCAGGGGAGCTGTTTTTT
NA,TRBV6-2/TRBV6-3,TRBJ2-2,few,CASRPRQSGTGELFF,TGTGCCAGCAGACCTAGACAGTCGGGCACCGGGGAGCTGTTTTTT
TRBD1,TRBV12-3/TRBV12-4,TRBJ2-3,NA,CASSWGTADTQYF,TGTGCCAGCAGTTGGGGGACAGCAGATACGCAGTATTTT
TRBD1,TRBV5-1,TRBJ1-1,NA,CASSALQGEGEAFF,TGCGCCAGCAGCGCCTTACAGGGGGAAGGGGAAGCTTTCTTT
TRBD2,TRBV19,TRBJ2-5,NA,CASSKQTSGRETQYF,TGTGCCAGTAGTAAACAGACTAGCGGGAGAGAGACCCAGTACTTC
NA,TRBV18,TRBJ2-1,NA,CASSVDTGGNEQFF,TGTGCCAGCTCAGTAGACACTGGGGGTAATGAGCAGTTCTTC
NA,TRBV5-1,TRBJ1-2,few,CASSPGGAGYGYTF,TGCGCCAGCAGCCCCGGCGGGGCGGGGTATGGCTACACCTTC
NA,TRBV9,TRBJ2-5,few,CASSVGSTRGGQETQYF,TGTGCCAGCAGCGTAGGCTCAACCAGGGGGGGACAAGAGACCCAGTACTTC
TRBD2,TRBV4-2,TRBJ2-2,NA,CASSQDTLAGGYGGELFF,TGTGCCAGCAGCCAAGACACTCTAGCGGGGGGGTATGGCGGGGAGCTGTTTTTT
TRBD2,TRBV5-1,TRBJ2-3,few,CASRPPEAGGPTDTQYF,TGCGCCAGCAGACCGCCAGAAGCGGGGGGGCCTACAGATACGCAGTATTTT
NA,TRBV6-2/TRBV6-3,TRBJ1-1,few,CASTGSIEAFF,TGTGCCAGCACCGGGAGTATAGAAGCTTTCTTT
NA,TRBV4-2,TRBJ1-6,NA,CASSWGADGNSPLHF,TGTGCCAGCAGCTGGGGAGCGGACGGAAATTCACCCCTCCACTTT
TRBD2,TRBV12-3/TRBV12-4,TRBJ2-5,NA,CASSQGLAGRQETQYF,TGTGCCAGCAGTCAAGGACTAGCGGGCAGACAAGAGACCCAGTACTTC
NA,TRBV28,TRBJ2-2,few,CASSLRGFFVGGELFF,TGTGCCAGCAGTTTACGGGGGTTTTTTGTGGGCGGGGAGCTGTTTTTT
NA,TRBV2,TRBJ2-7,NA,CASGQGEGEQYF,TGTGCCAGCGGCCAGGGGGAGGGCGAGCAGTACTTC